A single sample is the source of the 32 T cell receptor beta chains below, sequenced in a study of CD4 T cells in relation to SARS-CoV-2 and coronaviruses. Their specific antigens are unknown. Unexposed donor CD4+ T cells date from about 2011-2019, before the COVID-19 pandemic. CD4+ T cells were isolated from the cells after about nine days of culture. Generated by immunoSEQ multiplex PCR, the TCRdb table keeps only in-frame clones and is missing some. The sample shows some 29,000 clones, about 80% of them seen only once. Sequencing was carried out using CD4+ T cells from PBMCs, cultured in vitro. The receptors were sampled from a human donor in good health.

The rearrangement joins TRBV6-4 to TRBJ1-1; no definite D call. Trimming shortened V by 6 bases and J by 1 base, and 9 bases separated the two germline ends. The CDR3 length is 13 residues. Germline loops: CDR1 MRHNA, CDR2 SNTAGT. CDR3 bases: TGTGCCAGCAGCCTGGACCCGAACACTGAAGCTTTCTTT. It yields the protein CASSLDPNTEAFF.

This sequence joins TRBV7-2 and TRBJ1-1; D is undetermined. The CDR3 length is 15 residues. V lost 5 bases to trimming and J lost 5 bases, with 18 bases between them. Germline-derived CDR1 and CDR2 are SGHTA and FQGNSA. As DNA, the CDR3 is TGTGCCAGCAGCCCACGAGACTACCGTGGGACTGAAGCTTTCTTT. This gives the protein CASSPRDYRGTEAFF.

This clone was recorded once. The CDR3 DNA reads TGTGCCAGCAGCTTGGGTGGGAGCTACAATGAGCAGTTCTTC. Amino acid sequence: CASSLGGSYNEQFF. The rearrangement links TRBV7-3 to TRBJ2-1, with D perhaps TRBD2 (5 bases). Germline CDR1 and CDR2: SGHTA and FQGTGA. The CDR3 runs 14 residues. V lost 3 bases, J lost 3 bases, and 9 bases lay in between.

The chain is built from TRBV6-5 and TRBJ2-1; 11 bases are a match to TRBD2. The J segment lost 5 bases and the V segment lost 7 bases, leaving 4 bases of the junction unmatched. The CDR3 length is 14 residues. CDR1 is MNHEY, CDR2 SVGAGI, per germline. For the CDR3, the DNA is TGTGCCAGCAATAGCGGGGGGGCCGACAATGAGCAGTTCTTC. This codes for CASNSGGADNEQFF.

A few counts support this clone. The V call is TRBV2, the J call TRBJ1-2; D unresolved. The CDR3 runs 12 residues. V lost 2 bases and J lost 4, with 5 bases in between. Per germline, CDR1 SNHLY and CDR2 FYNNEI. CDR3 region: CASSERSYGYTF. DNA for the CDR3: TGTGCCAGCAGTGAAAGATCCTATGGCTACACCTTC.

V usage is TRBV3-1 (or the pseudogene TRBV3-2) and J usage is TRBJ1-1; D is unclear. Germline V gives CDR1 LGHDT, CDR2 YNNKEL (reference sequence). V was cut by 1 base and J by 3 bases, with 9 bases left in between. CDR3 length: 14 residues. The CDR3 DNA reads as TGTGCCAGCAGCCAAGGTAAGGAAGACACTGAAGCTTTCTTT. Translating gives CASSQGKEDTEAFF.

The V and J genes are TRBV7-8 and TRBJ1-5, with unresolved D. From germline, CDR1 is SGHVS and CDR2 FQNEAQ. The CDR3 is 15 amino acids. V lost 1 base, J lost 6 bases, and 13 bases lay in between. CDR3 coding DNA: TGTGCCAGCAGCTTAGTATCCGGGGTTGGTCAGCCCCAGCATTTT. This sequence encodes CASSLVSGVGQPQHF.

The gene calls are TRBV7-9 and TRBJ2-7; TRBD2 matches 13 bases. Germline V CDR1 and CDR2: SEHNR, FQNEAQ (reference sequence). The CDR3 length is 15 residues. V gave up 4 bases and J gave up 4 bases; unmatched junction bases: 4. This chain's CDR3 is CASSSRTSGGYEQYF. The CDR3 nucleotides are TGTGCCAGCAGCTCGAGGACTAGCGGGGGATACGAGCAGTACTTC.

V and J are TRBV10-1 and TRBJ2-2, with 10 bases aligning to TRBD1. CDR1 is WNHNN, CDR2 SYGVQD, per germline (reference sequence). The CDR3 has 13 amino acids. J was trimmed by 7 bases and V by 6 bases; bases with no gene match: 2. CDR3 residues: CASRGQGIGELFF. The CDR3 DNA reads as TGCGCCAGCAGGGGACAGGGGATCGGGGAGCTGTTTTTT.

The rearrangement joins TRBV5-1 to TRBJ1-1; D possibly corresponds to TRBD1 (5 bases). Germline CDR1 is SGHRS and CDR2 is YFSETQ. The CDR3 sequence is 14 residues long. V lost 1 base and J 5 bases, leaving 12 bases between the germline ends. CDR3 nucleotide sequence: TGCGCCAGCAGCTTGTCAGGGTCGGGAACTGAAGCTTTCTTT. Translation gives CASSLSGSGTEAFF.

The chain combines TRBV7-2 with TRBJ2-1, with unresolved D. V shed 4 bases and J shed 3 bases, with 7 bases lying between them. CDR1 and CDR2 from the germline V gene are SGHTA and FQGNSA. This CDR3 contains 13 residues. CDR3: CASSSFGYNEQFF. CDR3 sequence (DNA): TGTGCCAGCAGCTCCTTCGGCTACAATGAGCAGTTCTTC.

The chain joins TRBV3-1 (or the pseudogene TRBV3-2) to TRBJ1-1, with D perhaps TRBD1 (5 bases). CDR3 length: 14 residues. Germline V lookup: CDR1 LGHDT, CDR2 YNNKEL (reference sequence). V shed 4 bases and J shed 2 bases, with 11 bases lying between them. The CDR3 sequence is CASSPGPTNTEAFF. In DNA form, the CDR3 reads TGTGCCAGCAGCCCGGGACCAACCAACACTGAAGCTTTCTTT.

V is TRBV19 and J is TRBJ1-2; 8 bases are a match to TRBD1. The CDR3 covers 15 residues. With V trimmed by 7 bases and J by 2 bases, 9 bases remained unmatched. The germline gives CDR1 LNHDA, CDR2 SQIVND (reference sequence). DNA for the CDR3: TGTGCCAGTATCCCGACAGGGGCCGCAAACTATGGCTACACCTTC. Amino acid sequence: CASIPTGAANYGYTF.

This chain connects TRBV19 to TRBJ1-2, with D maybe TRBD1 (6 bases). Germline V CDR1 and CDR2: LNHDA, SQIVND (reference sequence). The CDR3 contains 13 residues. V was clipped by 4 bases and J by 1 base, with 7 bases between them. CDR3 DNA sequence: TGTGCCAGTAGTACACAGGGTAACTATGGCTACACCTTC. It encodes CASSTQGNYGYTF.

This clone was found a few times. In DNA form, the CDR3 reads TGCGCCAGCAGCCAAGAAGCTGTTGGGACTAGCGACACCGGGGAGCTGTTTTTT. This sequence encodes CASSQEAVGTSDTGELFF. The chain carries TRBV4-3 and TRBJ2-2; 10 nucleotides line up with TRBD2. This CDR3 region has 18 residues. The junction had 7 bases not matched to a gene; V was cut back by 0 bases and J by 3 bases. The germline V gene has CDR1 LGHNA and CDR2 YSLEER.

This clone was detected only once. The chain combines TRBV9 with TRBJ2-3, with 10 bases that match TRBD2. Germline CDR1 SGDLS, CDR2 YYNGEE. CDR3 length: 16 amino acids. J gave up 6 bases and V 0 bases, and 7 bases lay outside the gene matches. CDR3 sequence reads: CASSVEIAGGWDTQYF. CDR3 nucleotide sequence: TGTGCCAGCAGCGTAGAAATAGCGGGGGGATGGGATACGCAGTATTTT.

V gene TRBV3-1 (or the pseudogene TRBV3-2) combines with J gene TRBJ2-3, with 7 bases matching TRBD1. Germline CDR1 reads LGHDT; CDR2 reads YNNKEL (reference sequence). The CDR3 consists of 14 residues. J lost 5 bases, V lost 3 bases, and 5 bases had no gene match. The CDR3 DNA reads as TGTGCCAGCAGCCACGACAGGGTGAAAGATACGCAGTATTTT. Its protein product is CASSHDRVKDTQYF.

This clone was detected once. V and J are TRBV5-6 and TRBJ2-7; maybe TRBD2 (6 bases). The V end lost 4 bases, the J end lost 5 bases, and 10 bases lay between the germline ends. The CDR3 is 12 residues long. The germline gives CDR1 SGHDT, CDR2 YYEEEE. The CDR3 spells CASSRGGHEQYF. The CDR3 bases are TGTGCCAGCAGCCGGGGAGGCCACGAGCAGTACTTC.

The J gene is TRBJ2-3, the V gene TRBV12-3 or TRBV12-4; D call uncertain. The CDR3 has 12 residues. V was cut by 8 bases and J by 2 bases, with 8 bases left in between. The CDR3 loop is CASVAATDTQYF. The CDR3 coding sequence is TGTGCCAGCGTTGCAGCCACAGATACGCAGTATTTT.

This sequence joins TRBV12-3 or TRBV12-4 and TRBJ1-2; unclear D gene. This CDR3 contains 12 residues. The V end lost 1 base, the J end lost 8 bases, and 8 bases lay between the germline ends. CDR3 nucleotide sequence: TGTGCCAGCAGTTTAGGCCGACGGGGCTACACCTTC. It codes for CASSLGRRGYTF.

The chain recombines TRBV5-1 with TRBJ2-7; D remains ambiguous. Germline values: CDR1 SGHRS, CDR2 YFSETQ. This CDR3 region has 11 residues. V dropped 4 bases and J dropped 6 bases, with 8 bases sitting between them. The CDR3 loop reads CASSVDGEQYF. The CDR3, as DNA: TGCGCCAGCAGCGTTGACGGCGAGCAGTACTTC. Based on the CDR3 plus reference TRBV5-1 and TRBJ2-7, the full variable domain is KAGVTQTPRYLIKTRGQQVTLSCSPISGHRSVSWYQQTPGQGLQFLFEYFSETQRNKGNFPGRFSGRQFSNSRSEMNVSTLELGDSALYLCASSVDGEQYFGPGTRLTVT.

This sequence joins TRBV6-7 and TRBJ2-7, with D possibly being TRBD1 or TRBD2 (7 bases each). TRBV6-7 is an ORF, and what it does is uncertain. The CDR3 runs to 17 residues. Trimming removed 6 bases at V and 3 bases at J, with 24 bases between. The CDR3 region is CASSLLRGGAPHYEQYF. CDR3 sequence (DNA): TGTGCCAGCAGCCTACTCAGGGGGGGCGCGCCGCACTACGAGCAGTACTTC.

V gene TRBV6-1 combines with J gene TRBJ2-7; either TRBD1 or TRBD2 may fit D (5 bases each). The CDR3 loop spans 19 amino acids. Germline CDR1 and CDR2: MNHNS and SASEGT. Trimming took 3 bases from V and 0 from J, leaving 24 bases between them. The CDR3 nucleotides are TGTGCCAGCAGTGACTTAGGGGTAGGGCTAGCTGAAAGCTCCTACGAGCAGTACTTC. Its translation is CASSDLGVGLAESSYEQYF.

The chain couples TRBV2 to TRBJ2-3; TRBD2 might be the D (6 bases). Germline CDR1 is SNHLY and CDR2 is FYNNEI. The CDR3 extends over 14 amino acids. V shed 7 bases and J shed 3 bases, with 14 bases lying between them. The CDR3 protein is CASTGGLRTDTQYF. The CDR3 DNA sequence: TGTGCCAGCACTGGAGGGTTGAGAACAGATACGCAGTATTTT.

There are a few counts of this clone. The chain recombines TRBV5-1 with TRBJ1-6; D might be TRBD1 (5 bases). Germline V lookup: CDR1 SGHRS, CDR2 YFSETQ. V gave up 4 bases and J gave up 6 bases, with 17 bases separating them. The CDR3 sequence is 16 residues long. The CDR3 here is CASSPVGRMINSPLHF. The CDR3 coding sequence is TGCGCCAGCAGCCCGGTGGGACGGATGATTAATTCACCCCTCCACTTT.

The rearrangement uses TRBV18 and TRBJ2-2; 15 bases match TRBD2. The CDR3 has 19 residues. The V gene's germline CDR1 is KGHSH and CDR2 LQKENI. J was trimmed by 5 bases and V by 4 bases; bases with no gene match: 11. DNA for the CDR3: TGTGCCAGCTCACAGGAGACCGGGACTAGCGGGAGGAGGACCGGGGAGCTGTTTTTT. Residues: CASSQETGTSGRRTGELFF. Full variable domain (rest looked up from reference TRBV18 and TRBJ2-2): NAGVMQNPRHLVRRRGQEARLRCSPMKGHSHVYWYRQLPEEGLKFMVYLQKENIIDESGMPKERFSAEFPKEGPSILRIQQVVRGDSAAYFCASSQETGTSGRRTGELFFGEGSRLTVL.

The V and J genes are TRBV4-1 and TRBJ2-2; D perhaps matches TRBD1 (5 bases). Trimming shortened V by 7 bases and J by 2 bases, and 11 bases separated the two germline ends. The CDR3 has 14 amino acids. Germline V CDR1 and CDR2: MGHRA, YSYEKL. CDR3 nucleotides: TGCGCCAGCACGCCAGGGCTCAACACCGGGGAGCTGTTTTTT. This gives the protein CASTPGLNTGELFF.

The V and J genes are TRBV21-1 and TRBJ1-3. TRBV21-1 is listed as a pseudogene. CDR3 length: 16 residues. The CDR3 spells CASSRRGYFSGNTIYF. In DNA form, the CDR3 reads TGTGCCAGCAGCAGGCGGGGCTATTTCTCTGGAAACACCATATATTTT.

The rearrangement links TRBV30 to TRBJ2-6; 10 bases agree with TRBD1. After removal of 7 bases from V and 2 bases from J, the junction contained 5 bases not matched to a gene. CDR3 size: 15 residues. CDR1 and CDR2 (germline): GTSNPN, SVGIG (reference sequence). As DNA, the CDR3 is TGTGCCTCGGGACAGGGGATAACTGGGGCCAACGTCCTGACTTTC. Its translation: CASGQGITGANVLTF.

The V call is TRBV5-1, the J call TRBJ1-2; 8 bases align to TRBD1. This CDR3 region has 13 residues. With V trimmed by 3 bases and J by 6 bases, 4 bases remained unmatched. Germline CDR1 SGHRS, CDR2 YFSETQ. The CDR3 DNA reads TGCGCCAGCAGCTCGGGACAGGACAATGGCTACACCTTC. Amino acid sequence: CASSSGQDNGYTF.

The chain joins TRBV4-3 to TRBJ1-1, with a possible D match to TRBD1 (6 bases). V gave up 2 bases and J gave up 4 bases, with 14 bases separating them. The length of the CDR3 is 15 residues. Germline V gene data show CDR1 as LGHNA and CDR2 as YSLEER. The CDR3, as DNA: TGCGCCAGCAGCCAATTGGTCACAGGGAGCACTGAAGCTTTCTTT. This gives the protein CASSQLVTGSTEAFF.

Here the CDR3 reads CASSPVEGNQPQHF. As DNA, the CDR3 is TGTGCCAGCTCACCGGTAGAAGGGAATCAGCCCCAGCATTTT. The V call is TRBV18, the J call TRBJ1-5; the D is unclear. Deletions cut 3 bases from V and 4 bases from J, with 10 bases between. Germline assignment: CDR1 KGHSH and CDR2 LQKENI. The CDR3 contains 14 residues.